The 21 T cell receptor beta chains given below trace back to one sample, sequenced in a study of blood T cell repertoires in COVID-19. Here immunoSEQ multiplex PCR was the method, and the copy in TCRdb shows in-frame clones only, minus some. In the table there are about 190,000 clones, more than 70% of which are singletons. The sequenced sample was peripheral blood. The receptors shown here come from a woman aged 35 to 49 who had recovered from COVID-19.

The rearrangement uses TRBV11-2 and TRBJ1-1, with a possible D match to TRBD1 (6 bases). The CDR3 loop spans 14 amino acids. Germline CDR1 reads SGHAT; CDR2 reads FQNNGV. The V end was cut by 3 bases, the J end by 1 base, with 9 bases between. The CDR3 sequence: CASSFPTGNTEAFF. DNA of the CDR3: TGTGCCAGCAGCTTCCCGACAGGGAACACTGAAGCTTTCTTT.

The chain combines TRBV29-1 with TRBJ1-1; 11 bases agree with TRBD1. The V and J ends lost 7 bases and 11 bases, in that order; junction bases with no gene match: 9. Germline assignment: CDR1 SQVTM and CDR2 ANQGSEA. The CDR3 has 12 amino acids. The CDR3 bases are TGCAGCGCAGGACAGGGGGCCCCCTGGGCTTTCTTT. It yields the protein CSAGQGAPWAFF.

The chain recombines TRBV4-2 with TRBJ2-7; TRBD2 matches at 14 bases. The CDR3 runs 17 residues. V lost 0 bases, J lost 0 bases, and 1 base stayed unmatched. CDR1 is LGHNA and CDR2 is YNFKEQ in the germline V gene. The CDR3 region has the DNA TGTGCCAGCAGCCAAGATGGGACTAGCGGGAGCTCCTACGAGCAGTACTTC. Translation: CASSQDGTSGSSYEQYF.

The CDR3 coding sequence is TGTGCCAGCAGCCCAAGAGACAGCCCGAACACTGAAGCTTTCTTT. This encodes CASSPRDSPNTEAFF. V is TRBV3-1 (or the pseudogene TRBV3-2) and J is TRBJ1-1, with D possibly being TRBD1 (5 bases). The CDR3 runs 15 residues. Germline CDR1 is LGHDT and CDR2 is YNNKEL (reference sequence). Trimming took 4 bases from V and 1 from J, leaving 13 bases between them.

This rearrangement joins TRBV4-2 to TRBJ2-3, with 7 bases identical to TRBD1. CDR1 and CDR2 from the germline V gene are LGHNA and YNFKEQ. This CDR3 is built from 14 residues. Trimming removed 3 bases from V and 5 bases from J; junction bases left unmatched: 5. The CDR3 is CASSQTTGRDTQYF. The CDR3 region has the DNA TGTGCCAGCAGCCAGACGACAGGGCGAGATACGCAGTATTTT.

CDR3 protein: CASSYSRQGYDTEAFF. CDR3 DNA sequence: TGTGCCAGCAGTTACTCGAGACAGGGCTACGACACTGAAGCTTTCTTT. The V call is TRBV6-5, the J call TRBJ1-1, with 7 bases identical to TRBD1. The trim removed 0 bases at V and 3 bases at J, leaving 7 bases unmatched. The CDR3 sequence is 16 residues long. Germline V lookup: CDR1 MNHEY, CDR2 SVGAGI.

V is TRBV5-6 and J is TRBJ2-7; 8 nucleotides match TRBD1. There are 15 residues in the CDR3. V gave up 2 bases and J gave up 3 bases; unmatched junction bases: 7. Germline-derived CDR1 and CDR2 are SGHDT and YYEEEE. CDR3 loop: CASSFQQGVIYEQYF. The CDR3 DNA is TGTGCCAGCAGCTTTCAACAGGGGGTTATCTACGAGCAGTACTTC.

Only one count was recorded for this clone. The gene calls are TRBV18 and TRBJ2-3; 10 positions match TRBD1. With V trimmed by 3 bases and J by 4 bases, 10 bases remained unmatched. CDR3 length equals 17 residues. Germline V gene lookup returns CDR1 KGHSH and CDR2 LQKENI. CDR3 sequence reads: CASSPPLGQGSSDTQYF. DNA of the CDR3: TGTGCCAGCTCACCGCCGTTGGGACAGGGGTCGTCAGATACGCAGTATTTT.

The J gene is TRBJ2-7, the V gene TRBV13, with D possibly being TRBD2 (7 bases). Trimming cost V 5 bases and J 6 bases, with 20 bases left between them. The CDR3 extends over 15 amino acids. Germline loops: CDR1 PRHDT, CDR2 FYEKMQ (reference sequence). The CDR3, as DNA: TGTGCCAGCAGCCTTACAGGGAGGGACCTGGGCGAGCAGTACTTC. Translating it yields CASSLTGRDLGEQYF.

This chain links TRBV7-6 with TRBJ2-1; D is ambiguous. CDR3 length: 15 residues. Per germline, CDR1 SGHVS and CDR2 FNYEAQ. V was pared by 5 bases and J by 7 bases, with 18 bases between. The CDR3 here is CASSLFAERSNEQFF. In DNA, the CDR3 is TGTGCCAGCAGCCTATTTGCGGAGAGGTCTAATGAGCAGTTCTTC. Full variable domain (outside the CDR3, taken from reference TRBV7-6 and TRBJ2-1): GAGVSQSPRYKVTKRGQDVALRCDPISGHVSLYWYRQALGQGPEFLTYFNYEAQQDKSGLPNDRFSAERPEGSISTLTIQRTEQRDSAMYRCASSLFAERSNEQFFGPGTRLTVL.

The V gene is TRBV27, the J gene TRBJ1-4, with D tentatively TRBD1 (5 bases). The ends were cut back, 6 bases at V and 2 bases at J, with 10 bases in the middle. Germline V gene data show CDR1 as MNHEY and CDR2 as SMNVEV (reference sequence). The CDR3 runs 14 residues. The CDR3 nucleotides read TGTGCCAGCAGATTCTCAGGGACTAATGAAAAACTGTTTTTT. Its protein is CASRFSGTNEKLFF. Supplemented by reference TRBV27 and TRBJ1-4, the full variable domain reads EAQVTQNPRYLITVTGKKLTVTCSQNMNHEYMSWYRQDPGLGLRQIYYSMNVEVTDKGDVPEGYKVSRKEKRNFPLILESPSPNQTSLYFCASRFSGTNEKLFFGSGTQLSVL.

The V and J genes are TRBV27 and TRBJ2-7, with 10 bases identical to TRBD2. Germline V CDR1 and CDR2: MNHEY, SMNVEV (reference sequence). This CDR3 region has 15 residues. J gave up 1 base and V 2 bases, and 2 bases lay outside the gene matches. The CDR3 sequence: CASSLGTSESYEQYF. The DNA of the CDR3 is TGTGCCAGCAGTTTAGGGACTAGCGAATCCTACGAGCAGTACTTC.

This clone showed up just once. The CDR3 DNA reads TGTGCCAGCAGTCTTGAGGGGGGGGATGATCAGCCCCAGCATTTT. It codes for CASSLEGGDDQPQHF. The chain has TRBV27 and TRBJ1-5, with a weak D call TRBD1 (6 bases). The V end was cut by 5 bases, the J end by 5 bases, with 16 bases between. Per the germline V gene, CDR1 is MNHEY and CDR2 is SMNVEV (reference sequence). This CDR3 is built from 15 residues.

This rearrangement joins TRBV6-5 to TRBJ2-1; TRBD2 agrees at 8 bases. Germline loops: CDR1 MNHEY, CDR2 SVGAGI. The length of the CDR3 is 16 residues. Trimming took 2 bases from V and 5 from J; bases not matched to a gene: 8. CDR3 region: CASSYATGTRNNEQFF. The DNA of the CDR3 is TGTGCCAGCAGTTACGCCACCGGGACTAGGAACAATGAGCAGTTCTTC.

V usage is TRBV5-4 and J usage is TRBJ2-3; D not certain. The germline gives CDR1 SGHNT, CDR2 YYREEE (reference sequence). The CDR3 covers 16 residues. Trimming removed 1 base from V and 1 base from J, with 13 bases in between. CDR3 nucleotides: TGTGCCAGCAGCTTGACCCTAGTAATTGGCACAGATACGCAGTATTTT. As protein: CASSLTLVIGTDTQYF. The full variable domain, in which reference TRBV5-4 and TRBJ2-3 provide the parts outside the CDR3, is ETGVTQSPTHLIKTRGQQVTLRCSSQSGHNTVSWYQQALGQGPQFIFQYYREEENGRGNFPPRFSGLQFPNYSSELNVNALELDDSALYLCASSLTLVIGTDTQYFGPGTRLTVL.

DNA for the CDR3: TGTGCCAGCAGTACAGATCTAGGGGCTGAAGCTTTCTTT. Translated, it gives CASSTDLGAEAFF. V usage is TRBV6-5 and J usage is TRBJ1-1; D is possibly TRBD1 (5 bases). The CDR3 spans 13 residues. Germline CDR1 reads MNHEY; CDR2 reads SVGAGI. Trimming took 5 bases from V and 6 from J, leaving 13 bases between them.

This chain uses TRBV7-9 with TRBJ2-2; 9 nucleotides agree with TRBD2. CDR3 length: 16 amino acids. Germline assignment: CDR1 SEHNR and CDR2 FQNEAQ (reference sequence). V was clipped by 1 base and J by 2 bases; unmatched bases: 2. The CDR3 region has the DNA TGTGCCAGCAGCTTAGGAGCGGGAGGCAACACCGGGGAGCTGTTTTTT. It encodes CASSLGAGGNTGELFF.

The CDR3 here is CASSYSEGLRAFF. As DNA, the CDR3 is TGTGCCAGCAGTTACTCGGAGGGTCTGAGAGCTTTCTTT. The chain is built from TRBV6-5 and TRBJ1-1; D is undetermined. Germline loops: CDR1 MNHEY, CDR2 SVGAGI. This CDR3 is 13 amino acids long. Trimming left V 0 bases short and J 10 bases short, with 12 bases between.

The count of this clone is one. This sequence joins TRBV10-3 and TRBJ2-5; the match to TRBD1 covers 11 bases. Trimming cost V 10 bases and J 4 bases; bases outside gene matches: 17. CDR3 length: 17 amino acids. Germline V gene data show CDR1 as ENHRY and CDR2 as SYGVKD. The chain's CDR3 is CATLGTGGFSNGETQYF. In nucleotides, the CDR3 is TGTGCCACCCTCGGGACAGGGGGATTCTCAAATGGAGAGACCCAGTACTTC.

This chain connects TRBV3-1 (or the pseudogene TRBV3-2) to TRBJ1-1; D is undetermined. Germline assignment: CDR1 LGHDT and CDR2 YNNKEL (reference sequence). The CDR3 extends over 12 amino acids. V dropped 0 bases and J dropped 10 bases, with 9 bases sitting between them. In DNA form, the CDR3 reads TGTGCCAGCAGCCAAGAGTCGGTCGGAGCTTTCTTT. Its translation: CASSQESVGAFF.

The rearrangement uses TRBV11-2 and TRBJ2-3, with 10 bases aligning to TRBD2. In germline, CDR1 is SGHAT, CDR2 FQNNGV. The V gene end was trimmed by 3 bases and the J gene end by 5 bases; junction bases not matched to a gene: 5. There are 15 residues in the CDR3. Here the CDR3 DNA reads TGTGCCAGCAGCTTCCAGCGGGAGGGCCGAGATACGCAGTATTTT. Its translation is CASSFQREGRDTQYF.